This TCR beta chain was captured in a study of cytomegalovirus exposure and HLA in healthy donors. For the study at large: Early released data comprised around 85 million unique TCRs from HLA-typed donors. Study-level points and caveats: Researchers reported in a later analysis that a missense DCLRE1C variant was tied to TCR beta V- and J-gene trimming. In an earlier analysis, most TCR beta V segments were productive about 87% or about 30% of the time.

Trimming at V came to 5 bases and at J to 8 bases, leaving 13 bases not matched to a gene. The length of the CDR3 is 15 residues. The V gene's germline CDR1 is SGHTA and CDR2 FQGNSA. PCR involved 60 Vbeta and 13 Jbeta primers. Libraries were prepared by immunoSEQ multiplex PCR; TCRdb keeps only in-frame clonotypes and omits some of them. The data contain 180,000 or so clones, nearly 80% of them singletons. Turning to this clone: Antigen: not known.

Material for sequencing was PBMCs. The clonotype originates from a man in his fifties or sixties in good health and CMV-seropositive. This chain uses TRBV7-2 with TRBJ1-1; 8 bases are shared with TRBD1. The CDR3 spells CASSLIKGQVAEAFF. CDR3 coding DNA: TGTGCCAGCAGCCTAATAAAGGGACAGGTAGCGGAAGCTTTCTTT.